This is a list of T cell receptor beta chains from one sample in a study of shared clonotypes between healthy human individuals. Assay used: immunoSEQ multiplex PCR; TCRdb lists only in-frame clones, some missing. The table records over a million clones, around three quarters of them present only once. What was sequenced was memory CD4+ T cells from PBMCs. The receptors originated from a man in his late teens or twenties in good health. Some clones in this sample may be carry-over from other donors' samples. CDR3s include the opening cysteine and the closing phenylalanine or tryptophan. A D gene is named only where the DNA matches it firmly. Some rows have no size entry. The others give once, few or many, or a class for an expanded clone.

CDR3nt,CDR3aa,j_gene,abundance,d_gene,v_gene
TGTGCCAGTAGTATAACAGGGGATCGTGGCTACACCTTC,CASSITGDRGYTF,TRBJ1-2,NA,TRBD1,TRBV19
TGTGCCAGCAGCCCAACGACAGGGCCCGAAGCTTTCTTT,CASSPTTGPEAFF,TRBJ1-1,NA,TRBD1,TRBV6-5
TGCAGCGCCGCCCAGGGCCTGAACACTGAAGCTTTCTTT,CSAAQGLNTEAFF,TRBJ1-1,NA,NA,TRBV29-1
TGTGCCAGCTCACCAGTACCCAGGGCAGAAGCTTTCTTT,CASSPVPRAEAFF,TRBJ1-1,NA,NA,TRBV18
TGTGCCTGGAGACAGGGTTTATCCACTGAAGCTTTCTTT,CAWRQGLSTEAFF,TRBJ1-1,NA,NA,TRBV30
TGTGCCAGCAGCTCAGGTAGCGGGATCGCCGGTGATACGCAGTATTTT,CASSSGSGIAGDTQYF,TRBJ2-3,NA,TRBD2,TRBV7-6
TGTGCCAGCAGCATACCAACCGACCAAGAGACCCAGTACTTC,CASSIPTDQETQYF,TRBJ2-5,NA,NA,TRBV5-4
TGCGCCAGCAGCCCCCGGTCAGGTTCCTACAATGAGCAGTTCTTC,CASSPRSGSYNEQFF,TRBJ2-1,NA,NA,TRBV5-1
TGTGCCAGCAGCTTGGCCGGGGTTCCCCACGAGCAGTACTTC,CASSLAGVPHEQYF,TRBJ2-7,NA,NA,TRBV5-4
TGTGCCAGTAATTCCCCTAGGGTGAACACTGAAGCTTTCTTT,CASNSPRVNTEAFF,TRBJ1-1,NA,NA,TRBV19
TGCGCCAGCAGCCCCGACTACAATGAGCAGTTCTTC,CASSPDYNEQFF,TRBJ2-1,NA,NA,TRBV5-1
TGTGCCAGTGCCCGGGGGTGGGCGGGGACTAACAATGAGCAGTTCTTC,CASARGWAGTNNEQFF,TRBJ2-1,NA,TRBD2,TRBV19
TGTGCCAGCAGCTTAGCAAGCTCTGGAAACACCATATATTTT,CASSLASSGNTIYF,TRBJ1-3,NA,NA,TRBV7-9
TGTGCCAGCAAAGAAGAGGGATCGTCTGGAAACACCATATATTTT,CASKEEGSSGNTIYF,TRBJ1-3,NA,NA,TRBV2
TGTGCCAGCAGTGATGATGGGTATGGCTACACCTTC,CASSDDGYGYTF,TRBJ1-2,NA,NA,TRBV6-4
TGTGCCAGCAGCTCCAAGGGACAGCATTACGAGCAGTACTTC,CASSSKGQHYEQYF,TRBJ2-7,NA,TRBD1,TRBV13
TGTGCCTGGAGTGTATTCTCCTACGAGCAGTACTTC,CAWSVFSYEQYF,TRBJ2-7,NA,NA,TRBV30
TGTGCCAGCAGCCTCGGAGTAAGCAACTCTGGAAACACCATATATTTT,CASSLGVSNSGNTIYF,TRBJ1-3,NA,NA,TRBV7-9
TGTGCCAGCAGGAGGGGGCGTGGCTACGAGCAGTACTTC,CASRRGRGYEQYF,TRBJ2-7,NA,TRBD1,TRBV6-5
TGTGCCAGTAGGCCCTGGGGGGGAAGAGAGACCCAGTACTTC,CASRPWGGRETQYF,TRBJ2-5,NA,TRBD2,TRBV19
TGTGCCAGCAGTGGGGGGACGGGGGCCAAAAACATTCAGTACTTC,CASSGGTGAKNIQYF,TRBJ2-4,NA,NA,TRBV6-5
TGCGCCAGCAGCCCTCCTTTAGCCGGGGAGCTGTTTTTT,CASSPPLAGELFF,TRBJ2-2,many,NA,TRBV4-1
TGTGCCAGCAGCAAAGACAAAGGCAGATCAACATACAATCAGCCCCAGCATTTT,CASSKDKGRSTYNQPQHF,TRBJ1-5,NA,NA,TRBV21-1
TGTGCCAGCAGTGCCTCGGGACAGAACACTGAAGCTTTCTTT,CASSASGQNTEAFF,TRBJ1-1,NA,NA,TRBV25-1
TGCGCCAGCAGCCAAGATAATCGGGGGGCGAGGGCTTTCTTT,CASSQDNRGARAFF,TRBJ1-1,NA,NA,TRBV4-3
TGTGCCAGTAGTCCAGGGGGGGTCACCGGGGAGCTGTTTTTT,CASSPGGVTGELFF,TRBJ2-2,NA,NA,TRBV19
TGTGCCAGCTCACCCGGACTAGCGGGAGCCTACAATGAGCAGTTCTTC,CASSPGLAGAYNEQFF,TRBJ2-1,once,TRBD2,TRBV18
TGTGCCAGCAGAGACAGCTATCTCTATGGCTACACCTTC,CASRDSYLYGYTF,TRBJ1-2,NA,NA,TRBV28
TGTGCCAGCAGCCAATATCTGAACACCGGGGAGCTGTTTTTT,CASSQYLNTGELFF,TRBJ2-2,NA,NA,TRBV14
TGTGCCAGCAGTTACCGGCCAGGGGAAAGGAATTCACCCCTCCACTTT,CASSYRPGERNSPLHF,TRBJ1-6,NA,NA,TRBV6-5
TGTGCCAGCAGTGAAGGGCCCGGCCGCCGGCTGTTTTTT,CASSEGPGRRLFF,TRBJ1-4,few,NA,TRBV6-1
TGTGCCTGGGGGACAGTGACTGAAGCTTTCTTT,CAWGTVTEAFF,TRBJ1-1,few,TRBD1,TRBV30
TGTGCCAGCAGCTTAGGGGCCGGGACTAGCAGCTACGAGCAGTACTTC,CASSLGAGTSSYEQYF,TRBJ2-7,many,TRBD2,TRBV7-2
TGTGCCACCTCCCGGGACAGGGGGCCTGGAAACACCATATATTTT,CATSRDRGPGNTIYF,TRBJ1-3,NA,TRBD1,TRBV10-3
TGTGCCAGCAGTGATAGCGGGATGGTCCACGAGCAGTACTTC,CASSDSGMVHEQYF,TRBJ2-7,few,TRBD2,TRBV6-1
TGTGCCAGCAGCTTCCAAAGAGGGGACACTGAAGCTTTCTTT,CASSFQRGDTEAFF,TRBJ1-1,many,NA,TRBV11-2
TGTGCCAGCAGGCCAACGGGTCGGGGCTACACCTTC,CASRPTGRGYTF,TRBJ1-2,few,NA,TRBV28
TGTGCCAGCAGTTCAGGGGTTGGCTACACCTTC,CASSSGVGYTF,TRBJ1-2,NA,NA,TRBV6-5
TGTGCCAGCTCAGGACAGGGGAGGGAAGAGCAGTACTTC,CASSGQGREEQYF,TRBJ2-7,NA,TRBD1,TRBV18
TGCAGCGTTGTGTCCGGGTACGAGCAGTACTTC,CSVVSGYEQYF,TRBJ2-7,NA,NA,TRBV29-1
TGCGCCAGCAGCGGCCGGGGTACAGCCGCTAGCACAGATACGCAGTATTTT,CASSGRGTAASTDTQYF,TRBJ2-3,NA,NA,TRBV5-1
TGTGCCAGTACCCCCCCAGGGGCGGTAGAGACCCAGTACTTC,CASTPPGAVETQYF,TRBJ2-5,NA,NA,TRBV19
TGCGCCAGCAGCTTGGGTATCTTTAGGGAAGGCGGCTACACCTTC,CASSLGIFREGGYTF,TRBJ1-2,NA,NA,TRBV5-1
TGTGCCAGCTCACCCCTAAAAGGACAGGAATACAATGAGCAGTTCTTC,CASSPLKGQEYNEQFF,TRBJ2-1,NA,TRBD1,TRBV18
TGTGCCAGCAGCCCCGGAATTTCCGAGACCCAGTACTTC,CASSPGISETQYF,TRBJ2-5,NA,NA,TRBV11-2
TGCGCCAGCAGCTTGGAGCTAGCGGGAGTGGGCACCGGGGAGCTGTTTTTT,CASSLELAGVGTGELFF,TRBJ2-2,once,TRBD2,TRBV5-1
TGTGCCAGCAGTGGCGGGACAGGGAAGGGTTTTGGCTACACCTTC,CASSGGTGKGFGYTF,TRBJ1-2,NA,TRBD1,TRBV6-5
TGTGCCAGCAGTTTAGCAGGGCTGGGGACAGATACGCAGTATTTT,CASSLAGLGTDTQYF,TRBJ2-3,NA,NA,TRBV27
TGTGCCAGCAGCTTAGTGGTGGGGCCCAATGAGCAGTTCTTC,CASSLVVGPNEQFF,TRBJ2-1,NA,NA,TRBV7-6
TGTGCCAGCAGCTTCCGGGACAGGGTATCAGATACGCAGTATTTT,CASSFRDRVSDTQYF,TRBJ2-3,NA,TRBD1,TRBV5-6
TGTGCCAGCAGTAAGCAGGGCGTTCAGCCCCAGCATTTT,CASSKQGVQPQHF,TRBJ1-5,NA,NA,TRBV6-1
TGTGCCACCAGCAGAGGAACTAGCCGGGAGGATACGCAGTATTTT,CATSRGTSREDTQYF,TRBJ2-3,NA,NA,TRBV15
TGTGCCAGCAGCGTAGAAGAGTTTAGCGGTCGGGAGACCCAGTACTTC,CASSVEEFSGRETQYF,TRBJ2-5,few,NA,TRBV9
TGTGCCAGCAGCTTAGGGGGACAGCAAGCTAACTATGGCTACACCTTC,CASSLGGQQANYGYTF,TRBJ1-2,NA,TRBD1,TRBV7-9
TGTGCCAGCAGCCCGGGACTAGCGGGAGCCAGAGAGACCCAGTACTTC,CASSPGLAGARETQYF,TRBJ2-5,NA,TRBD2,TRBV11-2